This T cell receptor (beta chain) was obtained from a study of T cell responses to AZD1222 COVID-19 vaccine. Libraries were prepared by immunoSEQ multiplex PCR; TCRdb keeps only in-frame clonotypes and omits some of them. The data hold some 96,000 clones, with nearly 90% observed a single time. The germline V gene has CDR1 GTSNPN and CDR2 SVGIG (reference sequence). This CDR3 region has 13 residues. The V end lost 0 bases, the J end lost 4 bases, and 9 bases lay between the germline ends. The chain joins TRBV30 to TRBJ1-2; D call uncertain. This TCR was recovered from an adult in good health. This specimen consisted of peripheral blood, obtained on day 0 of AZD1222 vaccination. The CDR3 DNA sequence: TGTGCCTGGAGTGTACGGCGGTCCTATGGCTACACCTTC. This codes for CAWSVRRSYGYTF.